This TCR beta chain was retrieved from a study of CD8 T cells in ankylosing spondylitis. MiXCR, run by TCRdb on the 5' RACE reads, gives a single entry per CDR3 protein. The sample consists of roughly 700,000 distinct CDR3 sequences, about 20% of them appearing once. A word on this clonotype: Its antigen is unknown.

Findings and limits, study-wide: Typical of ankylosing spondylitis blood, it appeared, was a TCR beta motif of about eight highly homologous variants.

Germline lookup yields CDR1 LGHNA and CDR2 YNFKEQ. V was trimmed by 0 bases and J by 1 base, leaving 10 bases between them. The CDR3 spans 15 residues. Source material: blood, either unsorted or a sorted T cell fraction (not recorded which). This chain joins TRBV4-2 and TRBJ2-7; D is unresolved. This TCR derives from a male donor with ankylosing spondylitis. Written as DNA, the CDR3 is TGTGCCAGCAGCCAAGATGCCCAGCCGTCCTACGAGCAGTACTTC. The encoded protein is CASSQDAQPSYEQYF.